This T cell receptor (beta chain) was profiled in a study of OX40 agonist ivuxolimab in advanced cancers. Overall study: Dose-escalation cases comprised hepatocellular carcinoma, melanoma, renal cell or head and neck cancer. Partial responses were recorded for three patients, including one with hepatocellular carcinoma and two with cutaneous melanoma. Study-wide findings and caveats: Researchers report that CD8+ T cells had, on average, more expanded clones than CD4+.

Turning to this clone: Its specificity is not known.

Trimming left V 4 bases short and J 7 bases short, with 10 bases between. This CDR3 region has 13 residues. The germline V gene has CDR1 LGHNA and CDR2 YNFKEQ. The table came from immunoSEQ multiplex PCR; TCRdb's copy has only in-frame clones and leaves some out. The sample records tens of thousands of clones, roughly 83% being singletons. The sequence was obtained from an adult with an advanced solid tumor such as melanoma, head and neck, liver or kidney cancer. The source material was CD4+ or CD8+ T cells sorted from blood, sampled in a trial of the OX40 agonist ivuxolimab. The V gene is TRBV4-2, the J gene TRBJ2-2; no clear D. This CDR3 reads CASSLDLNGELFF. DNA of the CDR3: TGTGCCAGCAGCCTAGACTTGAACGGGGAGCTGTTTTTT.